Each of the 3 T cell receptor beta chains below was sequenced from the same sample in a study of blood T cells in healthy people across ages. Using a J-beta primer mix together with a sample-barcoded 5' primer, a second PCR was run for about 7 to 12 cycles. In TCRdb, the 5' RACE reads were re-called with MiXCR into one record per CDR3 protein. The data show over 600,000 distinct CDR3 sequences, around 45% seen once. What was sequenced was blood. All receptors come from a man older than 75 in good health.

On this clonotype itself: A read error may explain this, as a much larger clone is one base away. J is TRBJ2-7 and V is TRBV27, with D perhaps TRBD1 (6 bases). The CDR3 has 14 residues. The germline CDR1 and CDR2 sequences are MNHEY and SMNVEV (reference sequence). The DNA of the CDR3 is TGTGCCTGCAGTTCCCGGGACATCTCCTACGAGCAGTACTTC. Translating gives CACSSRDISYEQYF.

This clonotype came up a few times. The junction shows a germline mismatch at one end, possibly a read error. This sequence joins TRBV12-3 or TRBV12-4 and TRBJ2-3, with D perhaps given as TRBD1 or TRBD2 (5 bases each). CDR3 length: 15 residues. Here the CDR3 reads CASSLVGTSADTQYF. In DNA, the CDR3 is TGTGCCAGCAGTTTGGTCGGGACCAGCGCAGATACGCAATATTTT.

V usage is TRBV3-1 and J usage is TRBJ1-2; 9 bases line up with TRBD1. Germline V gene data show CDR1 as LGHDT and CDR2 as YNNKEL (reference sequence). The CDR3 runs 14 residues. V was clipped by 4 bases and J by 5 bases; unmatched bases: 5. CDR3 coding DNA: TGTGCCAGCAGCCCGCGTGGGACAGGGTATGGCTACACCTTC. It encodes CASSPRGTGYGYTF.